This T cell receptor beta chain was found in a study of blood T cell repertoires in COVID-19. Study-level background: COVID-19 samples collected from the United States, Italy and Spain covered acute and convalescent phases. PBMCs, B-cell-depleted T cells, or T cells were the source of the cDNA or gDNA that made up the material.

Authors' methods: Reference gene primer amplification gave nucleated cell count estimates. Only in-frame clones appear in the TCRdb table, and some are missing; sequencing was by immunoSEQ multiplex PCR. For V, J and clone size, that table is used; D and trimming come from the DNA. The sample has approximately 210,000 clones; 88% are singletons. Only one count was recorded for this clone. Germline V gene lookup returns CDR1 WSHSY and CDR2 SAAADI. This CDR3 is 15 amino acids long. V was shortened by 6 bases and J by 7 bases, with 22 bases between the two germline ends. The source of this sequence is a man aged 18 to 29 with active or convalescent COVID-19. This chain links TRBV10-2 with TRBJ2-7; D perhaps matches TRBD1 (6 bases). The sample was peripheral blood. The CDR3 protein is CASRRGNRVMEEQYF. DNA of the CDR3: TGCGCCAGCAGGAGAGGGAACAGGGTAATGGAAGAGCAGTACTTC.